Reported below is one TCR beta chain. The antigen remains unidentified. Other nucleotide sequences in the sample specify the same CDR3. Generated by immunoSEQ multiplex PCR, the TCRdb table keeps only in-frame clones and is missing some. The repertoire consists of about 820,000 clones, with around 92% occurring once and the leading ten covering less than 25%. CD45RO-negative, CCR7-selected cells formed the naive CD8 fraction, which excluded terminally differentiated effector memory CD45RA+ cells. Among the donors, all were Caucasian adults who lived in Nashville, Tennessee. This entry comes from a study of shared clonotypes between healthy human individuals. Study-wide findings and caveats: Sequencing depth was expected to affect clonotype sharing among donors. Non-shared clonotypes showed lower generation probabilities than clonotypes common to all four donors.

The CDR3 totals 14 residues. Germline CDR1 and CDR2: SNHLY and FYNNEI. Unmatched junction bases numbered 2, after V lost 6 bases and J lost 0 bases. The sample consisted of naive CD8+ T cells sorted from blood. The gene calls are TRBV2 and TRBJ2-1; TRBD1 aligns across 7 bases. This clonotype was obtained from a man younger than 45 in good health. The CDR3 loop reads CASRAGGSYNEQFF. CDR3 coding DNA: TGTGCCAGCAGGGCAGGGGGCTCCTACAATGAGCAGTTCTTC.